This TCR beta chain was identified in a study of T cell repertoires in cytomegalovirus infection. This clonotype came up a few times. Unmatched junction bases numbered 8, after V lost 1 base and J lost 4 bases. The germline gives CDR1 MDHEN, CDR2 SYDVKM. The CDR3 length is 17 residues. MiXCR was run by TCRdb on the reads, yielding one entry per CDR3 protein. This table has 480,000 or so distinct CDR3 sequences, 10% to 12% appearing once. This chain joins TRBV28 and TRBJ2-1; TRBD2 matches 9 bases. The receptor was isolated from a human donor in good health (CMV status not recorded). Some clones in this sample may be carry-over from other donors' samples. Specimen: PBMCs. For the CDR3, the DNA is TGTGCCAGCAGTTTATCGGCGGGAGGGATCGGATACAATGAGCAGTTCTTC. It encodes CASSLSAGGIGYNEQFF.